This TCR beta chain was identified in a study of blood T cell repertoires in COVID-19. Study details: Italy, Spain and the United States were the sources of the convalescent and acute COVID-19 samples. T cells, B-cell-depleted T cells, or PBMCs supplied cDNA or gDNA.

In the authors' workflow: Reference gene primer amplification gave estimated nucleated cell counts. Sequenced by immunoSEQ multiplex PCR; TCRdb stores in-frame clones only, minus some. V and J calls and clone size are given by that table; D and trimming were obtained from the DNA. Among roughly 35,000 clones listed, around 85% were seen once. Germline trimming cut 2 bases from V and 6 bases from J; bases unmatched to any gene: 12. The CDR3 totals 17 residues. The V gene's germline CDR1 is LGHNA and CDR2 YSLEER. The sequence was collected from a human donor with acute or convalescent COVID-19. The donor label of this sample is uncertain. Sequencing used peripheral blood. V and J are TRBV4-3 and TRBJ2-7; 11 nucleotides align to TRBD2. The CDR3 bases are TGCGCCAGCAGCCAACCCTATTTTAGCGGGGGGGCGGGCGAGCAGTACTTC. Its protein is CASSQPYFSGGAGEQYF.